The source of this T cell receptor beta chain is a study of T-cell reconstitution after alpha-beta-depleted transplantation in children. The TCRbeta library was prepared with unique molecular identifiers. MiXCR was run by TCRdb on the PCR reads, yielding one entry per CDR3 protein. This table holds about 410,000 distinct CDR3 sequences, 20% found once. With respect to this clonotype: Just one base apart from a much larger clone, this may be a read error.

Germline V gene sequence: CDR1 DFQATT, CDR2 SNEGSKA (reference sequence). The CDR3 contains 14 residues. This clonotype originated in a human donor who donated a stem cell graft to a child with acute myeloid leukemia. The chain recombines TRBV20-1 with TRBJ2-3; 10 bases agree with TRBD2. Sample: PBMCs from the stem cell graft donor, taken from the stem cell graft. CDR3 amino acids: CGASLAGDGDTQYF. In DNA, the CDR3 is TGCGGTGCTTCGCTAGCGGGAGACGGAGATACGCAGTATTTT.